The entry that follows covers one T cell receptor (beta chain) sequence. One junction end does not reproduce the germline sequence, and a read error may be involved. This sample was included in a study of tumor-infiltrating lymphocytes in primary liver carcinoma. Constant-region priming of roughly 0.45 ug total RNA yielded TCR beta cDNA. Amplification in three nested multiplex PCR rounds with slightly modified ARM-PCR gave rise to TCR beta libraries. Forward primers for TRBV1-TRBV30 and a C-beta reverse primer served the first two PCR rounds, at around 11 cycles each. TCRdb re-derived calls from the multiplex PCR reads in MiXCR, one entry per CDR3 protein. The table includes fewer than 200,000 distinct CDR3 sequences, around four fifths detected once. Between roughly 17 and 30 mg of unsorted bulk tissue served as the source from which RNA and DNA were co-extracted. This CDR3 spans 13 amino acids. From germline, CDR1 is SGHAT and CDR2 FQDESV (reference sequence).

Sequenced input: tumor tissue from primary liver carcinoma. The source of this sequence is a man in his forties with primary liver carcinoma and hepatitis B virus infection. The gene calls are TRBV11-1 and TRBJ2-2; D is perhaps TRBD1 (6 bases). CDR3 nucleotide sequence: TGTGCCTGCAGCTTTTGGGACATCGGGGATCTGTTTTTT. As protein: CACSFWDIGDLFF.